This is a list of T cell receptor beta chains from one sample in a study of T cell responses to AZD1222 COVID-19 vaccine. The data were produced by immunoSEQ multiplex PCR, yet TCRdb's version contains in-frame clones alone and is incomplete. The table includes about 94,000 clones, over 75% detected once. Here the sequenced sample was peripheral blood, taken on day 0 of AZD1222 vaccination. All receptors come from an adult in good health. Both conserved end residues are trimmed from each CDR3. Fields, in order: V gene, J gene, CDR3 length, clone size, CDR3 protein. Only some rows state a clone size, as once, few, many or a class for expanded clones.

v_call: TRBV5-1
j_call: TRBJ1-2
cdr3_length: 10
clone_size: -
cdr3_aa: ASSRDRALVV

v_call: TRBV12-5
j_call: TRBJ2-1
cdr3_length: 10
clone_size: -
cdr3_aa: ASGFGVNEQF

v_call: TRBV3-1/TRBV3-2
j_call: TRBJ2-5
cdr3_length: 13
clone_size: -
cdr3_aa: ASSQGSRGVETQY

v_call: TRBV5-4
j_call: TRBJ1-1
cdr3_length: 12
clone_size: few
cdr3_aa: ASSLSQGGTEAF

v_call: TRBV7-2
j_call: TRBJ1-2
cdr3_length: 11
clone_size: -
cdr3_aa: ASSSRQSIGYT

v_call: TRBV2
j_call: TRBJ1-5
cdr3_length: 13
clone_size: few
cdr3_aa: ASSEARGSNQPQH

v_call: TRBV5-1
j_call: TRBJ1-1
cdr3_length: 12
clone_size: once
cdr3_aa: ASKGEGVNTEAF

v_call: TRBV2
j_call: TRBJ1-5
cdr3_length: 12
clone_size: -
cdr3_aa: ASSERRGHQPQH

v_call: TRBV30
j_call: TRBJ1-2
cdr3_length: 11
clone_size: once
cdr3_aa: AWSEARNYGYT

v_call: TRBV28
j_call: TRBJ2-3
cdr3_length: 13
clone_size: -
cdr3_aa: ASSSDRVGTDTQY

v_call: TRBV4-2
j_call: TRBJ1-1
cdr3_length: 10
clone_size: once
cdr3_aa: ASSRGSTEAF

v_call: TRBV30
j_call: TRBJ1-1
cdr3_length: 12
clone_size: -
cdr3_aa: AWRPQGSNTEAF

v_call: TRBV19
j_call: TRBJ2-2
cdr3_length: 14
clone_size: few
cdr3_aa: ASRNGDRINTGELF

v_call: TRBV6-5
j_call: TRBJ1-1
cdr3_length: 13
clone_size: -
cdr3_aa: ASSYSTQADTEAF

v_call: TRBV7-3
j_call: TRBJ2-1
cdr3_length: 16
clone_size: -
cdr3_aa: ASRPPYSGPASKIEQF

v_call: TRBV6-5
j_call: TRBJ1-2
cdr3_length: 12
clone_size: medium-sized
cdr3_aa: ASSYRGIGYGYT

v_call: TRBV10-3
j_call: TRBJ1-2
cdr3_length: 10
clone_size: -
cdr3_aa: AISEDSYGYT

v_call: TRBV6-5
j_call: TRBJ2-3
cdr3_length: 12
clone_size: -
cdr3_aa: ASSYSRQEDTQY

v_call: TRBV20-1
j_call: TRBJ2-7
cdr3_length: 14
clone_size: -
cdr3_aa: SASDAGTGFSYEQY

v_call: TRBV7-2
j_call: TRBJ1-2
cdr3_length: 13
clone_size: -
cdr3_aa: ASSLTDGGHYGYT

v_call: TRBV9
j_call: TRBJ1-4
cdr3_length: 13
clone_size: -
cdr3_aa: ASSARPSSNEKLF

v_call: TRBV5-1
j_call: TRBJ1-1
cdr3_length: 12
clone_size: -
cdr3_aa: ASSPGTVNTEAF

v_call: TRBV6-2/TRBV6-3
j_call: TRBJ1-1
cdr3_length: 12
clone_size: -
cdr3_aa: ASSLLRHGTEAF

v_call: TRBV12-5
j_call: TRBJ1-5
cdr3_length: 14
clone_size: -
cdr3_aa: ASGLLAGWSNQPQH

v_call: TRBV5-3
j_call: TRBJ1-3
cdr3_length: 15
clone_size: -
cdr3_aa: ARSLIREGPLGNTIY

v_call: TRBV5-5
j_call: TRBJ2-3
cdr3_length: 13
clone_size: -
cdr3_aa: ASSLAPGPTDTQY